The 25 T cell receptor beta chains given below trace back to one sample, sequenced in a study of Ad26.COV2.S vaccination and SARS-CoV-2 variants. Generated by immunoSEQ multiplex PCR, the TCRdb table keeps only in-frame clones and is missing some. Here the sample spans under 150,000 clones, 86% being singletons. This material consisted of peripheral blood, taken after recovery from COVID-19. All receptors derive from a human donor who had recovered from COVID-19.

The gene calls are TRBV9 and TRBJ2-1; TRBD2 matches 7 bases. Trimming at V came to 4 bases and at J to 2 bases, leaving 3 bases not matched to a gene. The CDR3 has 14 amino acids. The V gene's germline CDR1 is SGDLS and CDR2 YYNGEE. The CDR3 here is CASSPLATYNEQFF. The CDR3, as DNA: TGTGCCAGCAGCCCACTAGCGACCTACAATGAGCAGTTCTTC.

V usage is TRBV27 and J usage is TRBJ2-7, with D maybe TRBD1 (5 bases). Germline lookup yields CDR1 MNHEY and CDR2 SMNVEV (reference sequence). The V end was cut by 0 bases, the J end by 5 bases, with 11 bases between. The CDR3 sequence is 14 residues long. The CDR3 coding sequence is TGTGCCAGCAGTTTATCAGCAGGGTTGGACGAGCAGTACTTC. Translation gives CASSLSAGLDEQYF.

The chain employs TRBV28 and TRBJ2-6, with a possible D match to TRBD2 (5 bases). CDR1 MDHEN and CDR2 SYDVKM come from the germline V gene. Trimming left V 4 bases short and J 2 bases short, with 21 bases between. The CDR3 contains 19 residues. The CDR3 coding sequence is TGTGCCAGCAGTTCTTTTGACCGAGGAGAGGGCCCTGGGGCCAACGTCCTGACTTTC. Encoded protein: CASSSFDRGEGPGANVLTF. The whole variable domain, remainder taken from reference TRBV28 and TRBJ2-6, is DVKVTQSSRYLVKRTGEKVFLECVQDMDHENMFWYRQDPGLGLRLIYFSYDVKMKEKGDIPEGYSVSREKKERFSLILESASTNQTSMYLCASSSFDRGEGPGANVLTFGAGSRLTVL.

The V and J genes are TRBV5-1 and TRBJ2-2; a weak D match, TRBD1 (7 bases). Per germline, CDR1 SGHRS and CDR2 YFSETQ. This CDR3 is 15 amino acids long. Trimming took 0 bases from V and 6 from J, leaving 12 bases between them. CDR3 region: CASSLGARGAGELFF. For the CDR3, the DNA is TGCGCCAGCAGCTTGGGAGCCAGGGGGGCCGGGGAGCTGTTTTTT.

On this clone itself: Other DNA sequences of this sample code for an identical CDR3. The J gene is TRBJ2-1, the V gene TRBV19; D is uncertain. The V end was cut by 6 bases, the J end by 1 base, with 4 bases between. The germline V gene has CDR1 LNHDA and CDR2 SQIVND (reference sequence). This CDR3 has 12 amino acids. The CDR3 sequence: CASRGSYNEQFF. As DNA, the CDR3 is TGTGCCAGTAGAGGATCCTACAATGAGCAGTTCTTC.

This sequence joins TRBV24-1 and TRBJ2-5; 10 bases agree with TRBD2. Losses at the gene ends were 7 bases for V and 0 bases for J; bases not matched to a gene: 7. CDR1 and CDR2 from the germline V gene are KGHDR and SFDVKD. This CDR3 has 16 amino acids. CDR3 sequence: CATRSGGAPYQETQYF. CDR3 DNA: TGTGCCACCAGGAGCGGGGGGGCCCCTTACCAAGAGACCCAGTACTTC.

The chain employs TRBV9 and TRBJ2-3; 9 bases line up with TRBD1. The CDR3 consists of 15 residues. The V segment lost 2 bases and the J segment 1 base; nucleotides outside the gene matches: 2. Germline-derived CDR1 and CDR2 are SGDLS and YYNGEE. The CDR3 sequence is CASSVRDRGTDTQYF. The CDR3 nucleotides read TGTGCCAGCAGCGTCCGGGACAGGGGCACAGATACGCAGTATTTT.

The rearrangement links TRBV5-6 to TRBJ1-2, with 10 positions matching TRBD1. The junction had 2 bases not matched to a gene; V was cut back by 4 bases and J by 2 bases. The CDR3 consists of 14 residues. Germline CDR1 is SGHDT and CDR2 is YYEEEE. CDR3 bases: TGTGCCAGCAGCCTGGACAGGGGGAACTATGGCTACACCTTC. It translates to CASSLDRGNYGYTF.

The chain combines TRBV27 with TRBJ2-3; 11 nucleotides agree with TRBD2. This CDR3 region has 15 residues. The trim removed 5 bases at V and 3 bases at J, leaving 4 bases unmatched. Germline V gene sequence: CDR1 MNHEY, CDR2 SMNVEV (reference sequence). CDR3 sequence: CASSLLAGGTDTQYF. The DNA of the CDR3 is TGTGCCAGCAGTCTGTTAGCGGGGGGGACAGATACGCAGTATTTT.

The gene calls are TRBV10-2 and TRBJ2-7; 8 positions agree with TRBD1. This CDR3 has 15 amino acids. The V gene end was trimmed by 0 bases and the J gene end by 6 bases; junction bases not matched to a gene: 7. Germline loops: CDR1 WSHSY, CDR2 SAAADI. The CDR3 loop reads CASSESWQGAREQYF. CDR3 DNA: TGCGCCAGCAGTGAGTCGTGGCAGGGGGCCCGCGAGCAGTACTTC.

The CDR3, as DNA: TGTGCCAGCTCACGAGGGACAGGCACCGGGGAGCTGTTTTTT. Translated, it gives CASSRGTGTGELFF. The rearrangement joins TRBV18 to TRBJ2-2; 8 bases map to TRBD1. With 4 bases clipped from V and 4 bases from J, the junction kept 2 bases outside the gene matches. The CDR3 covers 14 residues. The germline CDR1 and CDR2 sequences are KGHSH and LQKENI.

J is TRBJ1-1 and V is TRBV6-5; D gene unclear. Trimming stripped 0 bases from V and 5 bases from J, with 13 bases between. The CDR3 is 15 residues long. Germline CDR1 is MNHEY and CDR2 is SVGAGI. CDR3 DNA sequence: TGTGCCAGCAGTTACTCGGCGGGAGGTGGAACTGAAGCTTTCTTT. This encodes CASSYSAGGGTEAFF.

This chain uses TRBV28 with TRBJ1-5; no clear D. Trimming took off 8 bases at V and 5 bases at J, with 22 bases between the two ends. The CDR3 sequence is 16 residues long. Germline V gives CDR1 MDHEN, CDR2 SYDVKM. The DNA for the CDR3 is TGTGCCAGCCGCACCGGGGAGGCCATAGGGTATCAGCCCCAGCATTTT. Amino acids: CASRTGEAIGYQPQHF.

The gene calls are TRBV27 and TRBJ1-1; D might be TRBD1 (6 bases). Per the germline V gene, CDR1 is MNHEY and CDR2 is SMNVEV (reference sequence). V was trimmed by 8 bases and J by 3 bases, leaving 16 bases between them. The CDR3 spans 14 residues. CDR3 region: CASSHGGADTEAFF. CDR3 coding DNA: TGTGCCAGCTCCCACGGGGGGGCAGACACTGAAGCTTTCTTT.

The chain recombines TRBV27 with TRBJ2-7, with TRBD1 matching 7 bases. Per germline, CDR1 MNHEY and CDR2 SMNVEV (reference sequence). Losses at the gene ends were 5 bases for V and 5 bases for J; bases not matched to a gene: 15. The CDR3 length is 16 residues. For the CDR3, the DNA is TGTGCCAGCAGTACCACTACAGGGGCGCCCCGGCACGAGCAGTACTTC. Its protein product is CASSTTTGAPRHEQYF.

The CDR3 coding sequence is TGTGCCAGCAGCCTAAGACAGGCGCCCCTCCTGAACACTGAAGCTTTCTTT. Translation gives CASSLRQAPLLNTEAFF. This chain uses TRBV11-3 with TRBJ1-1; possible D gene TRBD1, 6 bases. Germline V gives CDR1 SGHNT, CDR2 YENEEA. The CDR3 runs 17 residues. Deletions cut 5 bases from V and 0 bases from J, with 19 bases between.

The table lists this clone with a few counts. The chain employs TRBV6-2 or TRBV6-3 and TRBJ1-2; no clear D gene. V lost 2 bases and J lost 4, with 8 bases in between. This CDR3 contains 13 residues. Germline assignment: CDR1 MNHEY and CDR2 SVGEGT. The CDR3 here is CASSYEGSYGYTF. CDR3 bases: TGTGCCAGCAGTTACGAGGGTTCCTATGGCTACACCTTC.

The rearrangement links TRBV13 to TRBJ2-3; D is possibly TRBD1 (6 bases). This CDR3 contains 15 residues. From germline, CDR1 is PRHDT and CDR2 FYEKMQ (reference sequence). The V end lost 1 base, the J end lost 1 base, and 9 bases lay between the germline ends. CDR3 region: CASSLDREGTDTQYF. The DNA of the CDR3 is TGTGCCAGCAGCTTAGACAGGGAAGGCACAGATACGCAGTATTTT.

The CDR3 DNA sequence: TGTGCCAGCAGCTTAGTAGCAAGGGGGGCCGGGAACATTCAGTACTTC. Residues: CASSLVARGAGNIQYF. The chain has TRBV7-2 and TRBJ2-4; D may match TRBD1 or TRBD2 (6 bases each). The germline V and J ends were trimmed by 1 base and 7 bases, with 17 bases remaining between them. CDR1 SGHTA and CDR2 FQGNSA come from the germline V gene. The CDR3 covers 16 residues.

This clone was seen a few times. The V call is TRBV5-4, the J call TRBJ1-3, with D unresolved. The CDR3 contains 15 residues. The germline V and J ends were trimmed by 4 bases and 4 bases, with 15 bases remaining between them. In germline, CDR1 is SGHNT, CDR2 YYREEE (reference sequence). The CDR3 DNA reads TGTGCCAGCAGCCTAGACCCAACAAGAGGAAACACCATATATTTT. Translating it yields CASSLDPTRGNTIYF.

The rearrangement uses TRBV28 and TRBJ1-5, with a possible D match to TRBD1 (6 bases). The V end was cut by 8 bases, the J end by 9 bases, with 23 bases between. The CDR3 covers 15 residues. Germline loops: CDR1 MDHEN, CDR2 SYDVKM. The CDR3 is CASEVGQSLFSPQHF. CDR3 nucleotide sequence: TGTGCCAGCGAAGTCGGACAGAGCCTATTTTCGCCCCAGCATTTT.

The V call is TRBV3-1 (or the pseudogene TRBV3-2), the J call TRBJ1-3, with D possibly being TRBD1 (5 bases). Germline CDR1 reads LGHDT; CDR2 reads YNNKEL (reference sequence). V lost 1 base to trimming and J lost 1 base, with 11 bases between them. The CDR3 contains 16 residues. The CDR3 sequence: CASSQVWGRSGNTIYF. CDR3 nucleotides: TGTGCCAGCAGCCAAGTTTGGGGGAGATCTGGAAACACCATATATTTT.

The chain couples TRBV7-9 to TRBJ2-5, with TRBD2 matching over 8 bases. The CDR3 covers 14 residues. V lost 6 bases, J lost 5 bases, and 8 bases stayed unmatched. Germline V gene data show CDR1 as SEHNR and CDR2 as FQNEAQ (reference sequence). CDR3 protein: CASRADGREETQYF. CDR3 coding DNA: TGTGCCAGCAGGGCAGACGGGAGGGAGGAGACCCAGTACTTC.

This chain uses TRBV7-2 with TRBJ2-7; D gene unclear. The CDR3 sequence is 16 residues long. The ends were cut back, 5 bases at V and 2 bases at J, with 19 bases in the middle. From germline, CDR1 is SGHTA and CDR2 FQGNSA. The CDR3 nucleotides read TGTGCCAGCAGCGAACGAGTCCAGGCTGGTGCCTACGAGCAGTACTTC. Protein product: CASSERVQAGAYEQYF.

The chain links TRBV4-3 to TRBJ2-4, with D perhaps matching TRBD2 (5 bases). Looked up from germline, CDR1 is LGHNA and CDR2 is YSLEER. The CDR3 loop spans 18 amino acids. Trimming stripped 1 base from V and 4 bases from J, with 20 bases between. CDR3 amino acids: CASSQVRTVARAKNIQYF. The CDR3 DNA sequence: TGCGCCAGCAGCCAAGTTCGGACCGTAGCGCGGGCAAAAAACATTCAGTACTTC.